The present T cell receptor (beta chain) was sequenced within a study of OX40 agonist ivuxolimab in advanced cancers. Background on the study: Ivuxolimab, an agonistic anti-OX40 (CD134) antibody, was given to patients. Age averaged about 62 years (range roughly 20 to 90), and just over 80% were male. Study-wide findings and caveats: The specificity for antigen of the expanded peripheral T cells was not determined.

Sequenced by immunoSEQ multiplex PCR; TCRdb stores in-frame clones only, minus some. The data show fewer than 25,000 clones, around 88% seen once. In regard to this clone: Its matching antigen is unknown.

This TCR was sampled from an adult with an advanced solid tumor such as melanoma, head and neck, liver or kidney cancer. The sample here was CD4+ or CD8+ T cells sorted from blood, taken in a trial of the OX40 agonist ivuxolimab.

The CDR3 loop reads CASSPSQGATYEQYF. CDR3 sequence (DNA): TGCGCCAGCAGCCCCTCGCAAGGGGCCACCTACGAGCAGTACTTC. The chain has TRBV4-3 and TRBJ2-7, with TRBD1 as a possible D gene (5 bases). V lost 4 bases to trimming and J lost 2 bases, with 15 bases between them. The CDR3 sequence is 15 residues long. Germline CDR1 is LGHNA and CDR2 is YSLEER.